What follows are 31 T cell receptor beta chains derived from one specimen sequenced in a study of cytomegalovirus exposure and HLA in healthy donors. Use of 60 Vbeta and 13 Jbeta primers characterized the PCR. Using immunoSEQ multiplex PCR, the repertoire was profiled, and TCRdb retains in-frame clones only, with some absent. The table shows over 95,000 clones, with approximately 80% occurring only once. The sample comprised PBMCs. The source is a female donor in good health and CMV-seronegative.

CDR3 in amino acids: CASSLRDSYEQYF. Written as DNA, the CDR3 is TGTGCCAGCAGTTTACGGGACAGCTACGAGCAGTACTTC. The genes are TRBV28 and TRBJ2-7; 7 nucleotides line up with TRBD1. Germline V gene data show CDR1 as MDHEN and CDR2 as SYDVKM. V was clipped by 2 bases and J by 3 bases; unmatched bases: 1. The CDR3 is made up of 13 amino acids.

The V gene is TRBV12-5, the J gene TRBJ2-7; 10 nucleotides align to TRBD1. The CDR3 contains 16 residues. CDR1 is LGHNT, CDR2 FRNRAP, per germline. V was pared by 6 bases and J by 3 bases, with 11 bases of the junction left unmatched. CDR3 amino acids: CASGQGRQGALYEQYF. CDR3 bases: TGTGCTAGTGGGCAAGGTCGACAGGGGGCTCTCTACGAGCAGTACTTC. Full variable domain (outside the CDR3, taken from reference TRBV12-5 and TRBJ2-7): DARVTQTPRHKVTEMGQEVTMRCQPILGHNTVFWYRQTMMQGLELLAYFRNRAPLDDSGMPKDRFSAEMPDATLATLKIQPSEPRDSAVYFCASGQGRQGALYEQYFGPGTRLTVT.

The chain uses TRBV9 and TRBJ2-3; TRBD2 matches at 12 bases. This CDR3 is 15 amino acids long. The ends lost 3 bases at V and 7 bases at J; junction bases unmatched: 6. Germline V gene data show CDR1 as SGDLS and CDR2 as YYNGEE. CDR3 sequence: CASSAETSGGYTQYF. CDR3 DNA sequence: TGTGCCAGCAGCGCGGAGACTAGCGGGGGTTATACGCAGTATTTT.

The chain links TRBV2 to TRBJ1-1; weak D call: TRBD1 (5 bases). Deletions cut 10 bases from V and 3 bases from J, with 9 bases between. This CDR3 spans 11 amino acids. Germline V gene sequence: CDR1 SNHLY, CDR2 FYNNEI. CDR3 nucleotide sequence: TGTGCCACCCGACAGTACACTGAAGCTTTCTTT. This gives the protein CATRQYTEAFF.

The chain couples TRBV19 to TRBJ2-7; 7 bases are a match to TRBD1. Germline loops: CDR1 LNHDA, CDR2 SQIVND (reference sequence). This CDR3 has 13 residues. J was trimmed by 0 bases and V by 10 bases; bases with no gene match: 6. Written as DNA, the CDR3 is TGTGCCACCACAGGGGAGACCTCCTACGAGCAGTACTTC. Amino acids: CATTGETSYEQYF. The variable domain in full, with the rest retrieved from reference TRBV19 and TRBJ2-7, is DGGITQSPKYLFRKEGQNVTLSCEQNLNHDAMYWYRQDPGQGLRLIYYSQIVNDFQKGDIAEGYSVSREKKESFPLTVTSAQKNPTAFYLCATTGETSYEQYFGPGTRLTVT.

J is TRBJ1-2 and V is TRBV7-9, with 7 bases identical to TRBD1. The CDR3 consists of 14 residues. The germline V gene encodes CDR1 SEHNR and CDR2 FQNEAQ (reference sequence). V dropped 5 bases and J dropped 2; count of bases not matched to a gene: 5. CDR3 amino acids: CASSTSQGNYGYTF. CDR3 DNA: TGTGCCAGCAGCACCTCACAGGGGAACTATGGCTACACCTTC.

A remark on this clone: An end of the junction differs from the germline gene, which may be a read error. In the same sample, other DNA sequences code for this CDR3. The chain carries TRBV2 and TRBJ1-6; 8 bases are shared with TRBD1. The CDR3 covers 13 residues. Germline CDR1 SNHLY, CDR2 FYNNEI. CDR3 DNA: TGTGCCAGTTATACAGGGGGAAATTCCCCCCTCCACTTT. Encoded protein: CASYTGGNSPLHF.

This clone was counted a single time. The CDR3 nucleotides are TGTGCCAGCTCACCGCTACAGGGGGACCAAGAGACCCAGTACTTC. Its protein is CASSPLQGDQETQYF. V usage is TRBV18 and J usage is TRBJ2-5, with 8 bases fitting TRBD1. Germline assignment: CDR1 KGHSH and CDR2 LQKENI. Trimming took 3 bases from V and 0 from J; bases not matched to a gene: 3. There are 15 residues in the CDR3.

The chain links TRBV10-2 to TRBJ2-2, with 12 nucleotides matching TRBD2. Germline CDR1 is WSHSY and CDR2 is SAAADI. V was pared by 6 bases and J by 7 bases, with 6 bases of the junction left unmatched. CDR3 size: 15 residues. CDR3 region: CASSSLAGGIGELFF. The DNA for the CDR3 is TGCGCCAGCAGCTCACTAGCGGGGGGAATCGGGGAGCTGTTTTTT.

V is TRBV5-5 and J is TRBJ1-1; D perhaps matches TRBD1 (5 bases). The germline CDR1 and CDR2 sequences are SGHKS and YYEKEE (reference sequence). This CDR3 has 16 amino acids. Trimming shortened V by 3 bases and J by 0 bases, and 15 bases separated the two germline ends. The chain's CDR3 is CASSSRGDSLNTEAFF. CDR3 in DNA: TGTGCCAGCAGCTCTAGAGGGGACTCCTTGAACACTGAAGCTTTCTTT.

This clone appeared a single time. The V and J genes are TRBV6-5 and TRBJ1-1; TRBD1 might be the D (6 bases). This CDR3 is 14 amino acids long. Germline CDR1 MNHEY, CDR2 SVGAGI. V lost 3 bases and J 2 bases, leaving 10 bases between the germline ends. The CDR3 region is CASSYDRSNTEAFF. The CDR3 DNA follows: TGTGCCAGCAGTTATGACAGGTCAAACACTGAAGCTTTCTTT.

The rearrangement uses TRBV5-3 and TRBJ2-2, with D possibly being TRBD2 (6 bases). TRBV5-3 is an ORF; its function is uncertain. Trimming cost V 1 base and J 0 bases, with 19 bases left between them. CDR3 length equals 19 residues. The DNA for the CDR3 is TGTGCCAGAAGCTTGCACGAGGGGAGGTGGTTCGCGAACACCGGGGAGCTGTTTTTT. It specifies CARSLHEGRWFANTGELFF.

This chain uses TRBV2 with TRBJ1-1; 7 positions match TRBD1. Germline CDR1 SNHLY, CDR2 FYNNEI. This CDR3 has 13 amino acids. V lost 2 bases to trimming and J lost 5 bases; unmatched junction nucleotides: 2. The CDR3 loop is CASSEQGGTEAFF. DNA for the CDR3: TGTGCCAGCAGTGAACAGGGGGGAACTGAAGCTTTCTTT.

The chain employs TRBV29-1 and TRBJ1-2, with 7 bases lining up with TRBD1. With V trimmed by 1 base and J by 5 bases, 7 bases remained unmatched. CDR3 length: 14 amino acids. Germline V gene lookup returns CDR1 SQVTM and CDR2 ANQGSEA. For the CDR3, the DNA is TGCAGCGTTGAAGGCAGGGCAGGGGGATATGGCTACACCTTC. Its translation: CSVEGRAGGYGYTF.

This chain uses TRBV5-1 with TRBJ2-3; 8 positions agree with TRBD1. Germline loops: CDR1 SGHRS, CDR2 YFSETQ. CDR3 size: 14 residues. V lost 6 bases to trimming and J lost 1 base; unmatched junction nucleotides: 4. CDR3 DNA sequence: TGCGCCAGCACCCCGGGACAGGGCACAGATACGCAGTATTTT. Translated: CASTPGQGTDTQYF.

The V gene is TRBV4-2, the J gene TRBJ2-7; perhaps TRBD2 as D (5 bases). The CDR3 consists of 16 residues. V was clipped by 0 bases and J by 5 bases, with 17 bases between them. Germline lookup yields CDR1 LGHNA and CDR2 YNFKEQ. CDR3 in amino acids: CASSQDFGEGSHEQYF. As DNA, the CDR3 is TGTGCCAGCAGCCAAGACTTCGGGGAAGGATCCCACGAGCAGTACTTC.

This rearrangement joins TRBV5-1 to TRBJ2-1; 14 bases are shared with TRBD2. The germline V gene encodes CDR1 SGHRS and CDR2 YFSETQ. The CDR3 contains 17 residues. V was pared by 0 bases and J by 7 bases, with 6 bases of the junction left unmatched. The CDR3 sequence is CASSLGLAGGPRNEQFF. The CDR3 region has the DNA TGCGCCAGCAGCTTGGGACTAGCGGGGGGGCCTCGAAATGAGCAGTTCTTC. The full variable domain, completed using reference TRBV5-1 and TRBJ2-1, is KAGVTQTPRYLIKTRGQQVTLSCSPISGHRSVSWYQQTPGQGLQFLFEYFSETQRNKGNFPGRFSGRQFSNSRSEMNVSTLELGDSALYLCASSLGLAGGPRNEQFFGPGTRLTVL.

The chain uses TRBV10-3 and TRBJ2-1; perhaps TRBD2 as D (6 bases). V lost 6 bases to trimming and J lost 10 bases, with 13 bases between them. The CDR3 covers 12 residues. Germline CDR1 ENHRY, CDR2 SYGVKD. CDR3 loop: CAIRTTGEEQFF. The CDR3 DNA reads as TGTGCCATCAGAACCACGGGGGAGGAGCAGTTCTTC.

V usage is TRBV2 and J usage is TRBJ1-2; TRBD1 matches at 7 bases. V was pared by 5 bases and J by 8 bases, with 17 bases of the junction left unmatched. This CDR3 has 16 residues. Germline V gene lookup returns CDR1 SNHLY and CDR2 FYNNEI. In DNA form, the CDR3 reads TGTGCCAGCAGTTTTGCAGGGGGACAACTACTATACGGCTACACCTTC. Amino acids: CASSFAGGQLLYGYTF.

This clone occurred a few times. The DNA for the CDR3 is TGTGCCAGTAGCCACACCCGCATCGGACAGGGGAATTCACCCCTCCACTTT. Residues: CASSHTRIGQGNSPLHF. The V and J genes are TRBV19 and TRBJ1-6, with 9 bases lining up with TRBD1. This CDR3 is built from 17 residues. The germline V gene has CDR1 LNHDA and CDR2 SQIVND (reference sequence). V lost 6 bases to trimming and J lost 7 bases; unmatched junction nucleotides: 13.

CDR3 loop: CATSHRGTISSYNSPLHF. DNA for the CDR3: TGTGCCACCAGCCACAGGGGAACAATAAGCTCCTATAATTCACCCCTCCACTTT. The chain is built from TRBV15 and TRBJ1-6, with 7 bases matching TRBD1. The trim removed 5 bases at V and 0 bases at J, leaving 10 bases unmatched. Germline CDR1 and CDR2: LNHNV and YYDKDF (reference sequence). The CDR3 runs 18 residues. The entire variable domain, with the rest obtained from reference TRBV15 and TRBJ1-6, is as follows: DAMVIQNPRYQVTQFGKPVTLSCSQTLNHNVMYWYQQKSSQAPKLLFHYYDKDFNNEADTPDNFQSRRPNTSFCFLDIRSPGLGDTAMYLCATSHRGTISSYNSPLHFGNGTRLTVT.

This chain links TRBV11-2 with TRBJ2-7; D may be TRBD2 (5 bases). This CDR3 is 18 amino acids long. Germline CDR1 reads SGHAT; CDR2 reads FQNNGV. Trimming cost V 1 base and J 2 bases, with 21 bases left between them. The DNA for the CDR3 is TGTGCCAGCAGCTTAGGTGGCGGGTATGCCCCCCGACCCTACGAGCAGTACTTC. It is translated as CASSLGGGYAPRPYEQYF.

V gene TRBV18 combines with J gene TRBJ1-1; a weak D match, TRBD1 (5 bases). This CDR3 comprises 19 residues. Trimming took off 3 bases at V and 2 bases at J, with 25 bases between the two ends. The germline V gene has CDR1 KGHSH and CDR2 LQKENI. DNA for the CDR3: TGTGCCAGCTCACCCAACACATTTCAGGGCGTACCCTTTAACACTGAAGCTTTCTTT. Its translation: CASSPNTFQGVPFNTEAFF.

This clone was picked up one time. The chain has TRBV9 and TRBJ2-3; possible D gene TRBD2, 6 bases. The CDR3 contains 15 residues. Trimming took 2 bases from V and 4 from J, leaving 14 bases between them. The germline gives CDR1 SGDLS, CDR2 YYNGEE. The CDR3 protein is CASSVTSRQADTQYF. CDR3 nucleotide sequence: TGTGCCAGCAGCGTCACTAGCCGGCAGGCAGATACGCAGTATTTT.

At least ten counts were recorded for this clone. The V and J genes are TRBV6-4 and TRBJ2-3; 10 bases align to TRBD1. Looked up from germline, CDR1 is MRHNA and CDR2 is SNTAGT. The CDR3 covers 15 residues. Trimming at V came to 2 bases and at J to 1 base, leaving 0 bases not matched to a gene. The CDR3 DNA reads TGTGCCAGCAGTGACGGGACAGGGGGCACAGATACGCAGTATTTT. This translates into CASSDGTGGTDTQYF.

The chain joins TRBV29-1 to TRBJ1-2, with D uncertain. The V gene lost 1 base and the J gene lost 5 bases, with 8 bases spanning the gap. This CDR3 comprises 12 residues. Germline CDR1 and CDR2: SQVTM and ANQGSEA. This chain's CDR3 is CSVEARFYGYTF. The CDR3, as DNA: TGCAGCGTTGAAGCCCGGTTTTATGGCTACACCTTC.

V is TRBV19 and J is TRBJ2-2; 9 bases are shared with TRBD1. In germline, CDR1 is LNHDA, CDR2 SQIVND (reference sequence). J gave up 3 bases and V 8 bases, and 7 bases lay outside the gene matches. The CDR3 runs to 15 residues. CDR3: CASLSRDRDTGELFF. The CDR3 DNA reads TGTGCCAGTTTGAGTCGGGACAGGGACACCGGGGAGCTGTTTTTT.

The rearrangement joins TRBV11-2 to TRBJ1-1, with 7 bases identical to TRBD1. Germline V CDR1 and CDR2: SGHAT, FQNNGV. After removal of 4 bases from V and 1 base from J, the junction contained 6 bases not matched to a gene. The CDR3 is 15 residues long. The CDR3 DNA sequence: TGTGCCAGCAGCTCGTACGGACAGGCGAACACTGAAGCTTTCTTT. This codes for CASSSYGQANTEAFF. Using reference TRBV11-2 and TRBJ1-1 for the parts outside the CDR3, the full variable domain is EAGVAQSPRYKIIEKRQSVAFWCNPISGHATLYWYQQILGQGPKLLIQFQNNGVVDDSQLPKDRFSAERLKGVDSTLKIQPAKLEDSAVYLCASSSYGQANTEAFFGQGTRLTVV.

The chain is built from TRBV19 and TRBJ2-1, with D maybe TRBD2 (6 bases). Germline loops: CDR1 LNHDA, CDR2 SQIVND (reference sequence). The CDR3 sequence is 16 residues long. V gave up 1 base and J gave up 0 bases, with 10 bases separating them. The CDR3 coding sequence is TGTGCCAGTAGTATAGGTCAGCGGGTCTCCTACAATGAGCAGTTCTTC. Its protein product is CASSIGQRVSYNEQFF.

The CDR3 here is CASSLGGVLDTQYF. Here the CDR3 DNA reads TGCGCCAGCAGCCTAGGCGGGGTCCTGGATACGCAGTATTTT. The J gene is TRBJ2-3, the V gene TRBV4-3; perhaps TRBD2 as D (6 bases). Germline values: CDR1 LGHNA, CDR2 YSLEER. CDR3 size: 14 residues. The V gene lost 4 bases and the J gene lost 6 bases, with 14 bases spanning the gap.

V and J are TRBV18 and TRBJ1-1, with a tentative D call TRBD1 (5 bases). The V gene lost 0 bases and the J gene lost 0 bases, with 11 bases spanning the gap. Germline CDR1 KGHSH, CDR2 LQKENI. The CDR3 totals 16 residues. CDR3 in amino acids: CASSPPRGVLNTEAFF. The DNA of the CDR3 is TGTGCCAGCTCACCACCGCGGGGGGTGTTGAACACTGAAGCTTTCTTT.